One sample yielded the 5 T cell receptor beta chains listed below, sequenced in a study of blood T cell repertoires in COVID-19. Clones were sequenced by immunoSEQ multiplex PCR, and TCRdb holds only the in-frame ones, with some missing. The sample comprises around 170,000 clones, 70% to 90% of which are singletons, and roughly 4% rests with the top ten. The sample was peripheral blood. The receptors here all came from a woman aged 30 to 39 with acute or convalescent COVID-19.

The gene calls are TRBV5-1 and TRBJ2-3; TRBD2 matches at 7 bases. The CDR3 length is 15 residues. The trim removed 10 bases at V and 3 bases at J, leaving 14 bases unmatched. CDR1 SGHRS and CDR2 YFSETQ come from the germline V gene. CDR3 sequence reads: CASKRMWGGTDTQYF. In nucleotides, the CDR3 is TGCGCCTCCAAAAGAATGTGGGGGGGGACAGATACGCAGTATTTT.

The chain couples TRBV5-1 to TRBJ2-3; D not resolved. The CDR3 contains 12 residues. Deletions cut 2 bases from V and 4 bases from J, with 5 bases between. The germline V gene encodes CDR1 SGHRS and CDR2 YFSETQ. For the CDR3, the DNA is TGCGCCAGCAGCTTACTCCCAGATACGCAGTATTTT. This encodes CASSLLPDTQYF.

CDR3 DNA: TGTGCCAGCAGTGAAGGGTGGGCCCAAGAGACCCAGTACTTC. Translated: CASSEGWAQETQYF. The chain is built from TRBV6-1 and TRBJ2-5, with D unclear. The V end was cut by 1 base, the J end by 1 base, with 7 bases between. This CDR3 has 14 residues. CDR1 and CDR2 (germline): MNHNS, SASEGT.

With respect to this clone: In the same sample, other DNA sequences code for this CDR3. V usage is TRBV5-1 and J usage is TRBJ1-1; 8 bases align to TRBD1. The CDR3 runs to 13 residues. Germline-derived CDR1 and CDR2 are SGHRS and YFSETQ. The V gene end was trimmed by 5 bases and the J gene end by 4 bases; junction bases not matched to a gene: 4. The CDR3: CASSSQGATEAFF. CDR3 DNA sequence: TGCGCCAGCAGTTCTCAGGGGGCCACTGAAGCTTTCTTT.

The J gene is TRBJ2-7, the V gene TRBV7-9; tentative D call: TRBD1 (6 bases). The CDR3 is 18 amino acids. Trimming left V 0 bases short and J 0 bases short, with 18 bases between. The germline CDR1 and CDR2 sequences are SEHNR and FQNEAQ (reference sequence). The CDR3 sequence: CASSLATEKDSVSYEQYF. CDR3 nucleotides: TGTGCCAGCAGCTTAGCGACGGAAAAGGACAGCGTCTCCTACGAGCAGTACTTC.